Here is one T cell receptor (beta chain) with its context. With 4 bases removed from V and 0 bases from J, the gap between germline ends came to 12 bases. This CDR3 comprises 15 residues. Germline V gene sequence: CDR1 MNHEY, CDR2 SVGAGI. This specimen belongs to a study of blood T cell repertoires in COVID-19. Study at large: Sites in the United States, Italy and Spain provided acute and convalescent COVID-19 samples. PBMCs, B-cell-depleted T cells, or T cells were the source of the cDNA or gDNA that made up the material.

In the study's own analysis: Nucleated cell counts were estimated from reference gene primer amplification. Sequenced by immunoSEQ multiplex PCR; TCRdb stores in-frame clones only, minus some. The V and J calls and clone size come from that table; D and trimming were worked out from the DNA. This sample has around 250,000 clones; around 86% occur once, and the top ten carry roughly 4%. The sample comprised peripheral blood. This TCR derives from a man aged 18 to 29 with active or convalescent COVID-19. V is TRBV6-5 and J is TRBJ1-2; tentative D call: TRBD1 (5 bases). This CDR3 reads CASSSIQAANYGYTF. CDR3 DNA sequence: TGTGCCAGCAGTTCCATACAGGCGGCTAACTATGGCTACACCTTC.